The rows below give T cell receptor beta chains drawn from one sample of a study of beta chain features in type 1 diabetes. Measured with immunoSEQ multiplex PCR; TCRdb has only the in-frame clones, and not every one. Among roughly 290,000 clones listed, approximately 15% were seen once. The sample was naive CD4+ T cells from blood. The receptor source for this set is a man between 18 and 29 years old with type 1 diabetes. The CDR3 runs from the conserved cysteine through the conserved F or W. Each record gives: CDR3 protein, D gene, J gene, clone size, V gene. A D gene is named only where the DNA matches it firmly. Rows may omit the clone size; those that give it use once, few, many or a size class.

cdr3_aa: CSVVPSGRTDTNTQYF
d_call: TRBD2
j_call: TRBJ2-3
clone_size: -
v_call: TRBV29-1

cdr3_aa: CASSFGLAGLYNEQFF
d_call: TRBD2
j_call: TRBJ2-1
clone_size: few
v_call: TRBV5-1

cdr3_aa: CASRIIGTGGNQPQHF
d_call: TRBD1
j_call: TRBJ1-5
clone_size: few
v_call: TRBV28

cdr3_aa: CASNRPPGELFF
d_call: -
j_call: TRBJ2-2
clone_size: -
v_call: TRBV5-1

cdr3_aa: CAWRPRDRVYEQYF
d_call: TRBD1
j_call: TRBJ2-7
clone_size: few
v_call: TRBV30

cdr3_aa: CASSFRFGLAGYTF
d_call: -
j_call: TRBJ1-2
clone_size: -
v_call: TRBV28

cdr3_aa: CASSLTGKSSYEQYF
d_call: -
j_call: TRBJ2-7
clone_size: few
v_call: TRBV28

cdr3_aa: CASSFNRGMNTEAFF
d_call: TRBD1
j_call: TRBJ1-1
clone_size: few
v_call: TRBV5-1

cdr3_aa: CASSIIARGHEQYF
d_call: -
j_call: TRBJ2-7
clone_size: few
v_call: TRBV19

cdr3_aa: CANRQSANTGELFF
d_call: -
j_call: TRBJ2-2
clone_size: few
v_call: TRBV11-2

cdr3_aa: CASSLKAGQGGELFF
d_call: -
j_call: TRBJ2-2
clone_size: -
v_call: TRBV5-4

cdr3_aa: CASSGSLETQYF
d_call: -
j_call: TRBJ2-5
clone_size: -
v_call: TRBV25-1

cdr3_aa: CASSLAGREGFYEQYF
d_call: TRBD2
j_call: TRBJ2-7
clone_size: -
v_call: TRBV7-9

cdr3_aa: CSWGGRGEQYF
d_call: -
j_call: TRBJ2-7
clone_size: -
v_call: TRBV20-1

cdr3_aa: CASSVDGGATTGELFF
d_call: -
j_call: TRBJ2-2
clone_size: -
v_call: TRBV9

cdr3_aa: CASSPDSRHNSPLHF
d_call: -
j_call: TRBJ1-6
clone_size: -
v_call: TRBV18

cdr3_aa: CASSVGSGGSGANVLTF
d_call: -
j_call: TRBJ2-6
clone_size: -
v_call: TRBV9

cdr3_aa: CATSNTRGSDYNEQFF
d_call: -
j_call: TRBJ2-1
clone_size: few
v_call: TRBV15

cdr3_aa: CASSAGLGEQYF
d_call: -
j_call: TRBJ2-7
clone_size: -
v_call: TRBV7-2

cdr3_aa: CAISDPTGAYGYTF
d_call: TRBD1
j_call: TRBJ1-2
clone_size: -
v_call: TRBV10-3

cdr3_aa: CASSLKRDSRNNEQFF
d_call: TRBD2
j_call: TRBJ2-1
clone_size: -
v_call: TRBV7-9

cdr3_aa: CASSLAGQGSYEQYF
d_call: TRBD1
j_call: TRBJ2-7
clone_size: few
v_call: TRBV5-1

cdr3_aa: CASSQELTGELFF
d_call: -
j_call: TRBJ2-2
clone_size: few
v_call: TRBV7-2

cdr3_aa: CASSFKGSGEAFF
d_call: -
j_call: TRBJ1-1
clone_size: -
v_call: TRBV5-1

cdr3_aa: CASSQWGLRTDTQYF
d_call: -
j_call: TRBJ2-3
clone_size: few
v_call: TRBV23-1

cdr3_aa: CASTSTSDYGYTF
d_call: -
j_call: TRBJ1-2
clone_size: few
v_call: TRBV7-2

cdr3_aa: CASSLVPGGLGEQYF
d_call: TRBD2
j_call: TRBJ2-7
clone_size: -
v_call: TRBV7-2

cdr3_aa: CASSLGLTIDEQFF
d_call: -
j_call: TRBJ2-1
clone_size: few
v_call: TRBV5-4

cdr3_aa: CASSSSGTGRYEQYF
d_call: TRBD1
j_call: TRBJ2-7
clone_size: few
v_call: TRBV28

cdr3_aa: CASSKRTGAYNEKLFF
d_call: TRBD1
j_call: TRBJ1-4
clone_size: few
v_call: TRBV9

cdr3_aa: CASSLERAEDTQYF
d_call: -
j_call: TRBJ2-3
clone_size: -
v_call: TRBV5-1

cdr3_aa: CASSLRPSEIDTQYF
d_call: -
j_call: TRBJ2-3
clone_size: -
v_call: TRBV5-1

cdr3_aa: CASSSPTSGTYNEQFF
d_call: TRBD2
j_call: TRBJ2-1
clone_size: -
v_call: TRBV28

cdr3_aa: CASSYNSYNQPQHF
d_call: -
j_call: TRBJ1-5
clone_size: -
v_call: TRBV6-5

cdr3_aa: CARRRGGITGELFF
d_call: -
j_call: TRBJ2-2
clone_size: -
v_call: TRBV19

cdr3_aa: CASSTDSSGANVLTF
d_call: -
j_call: TRBJ2-6
clone_size: -
v_call: TRBV7-6

cdr3_aa: CASMGQSYEQYF
d_call: TRBD1
j_call: TRBJ2-7
clone_size: -
v_call: TRBV2

cdr3_aa: CASSLRVDNEQFF
d_call: -
j_call: TRBJ2-1
clone_size: -
v_call: TRBV7-2

cdr3_aa: CASSLGTGFRNQPQHF
d_call: TRBD1
j_call: TRBJ1-5
clone_size: -
v_call: TRBV7-9

cdr3_aa: CASSPRGRSENIQYF
d_call: -
j_call: TRBJ2-4
clone_size: -
v_call: TRBV18

cdr3_aa: CASSQELITTGELFF
d_call: -
j_call: TRBJ2-2
clone_size: few
v_call: TRBV4-1

cdr3_aa: CASSQGNYGYTF
d_call: -
j_call: TRBJ1-2
clone_size: -
v_call: TRBV28

cdr3_aa: CASSLAQGNTEAFF
d_call: -
j_call: TRBJ1-1
clone_size: few
v_call: TRBV5-4

cdr3_aa: CASSKRQGLGYEQYF
d_call: TRBD1
j_call: TRBJ2-7
clone_size: -
v_call: TRBV6-5

cdr3_aa: CASSPRRDRGGQETQYF
d_call: TRBD1
j_call: TRBJ2-5
clone_size: few
v_call: TRBV5-1

cdr3_aa: CSVGASISYEQYF
d_call: -
j_call: TRBJ2-7
clone_size: -
v_call: TRBV29-1

cdr3_aa: CASSIQGSNQPQHF
d_call: -
j_call: TRBJ1-5
clone_size: -
v_call: TRBV2

cdr3_aa: CASSLWGGGDTQYF
d_call: -
j_call: TRBJ2-3
clone_size: -
v_call: TRBV27

cdr3_aa: CASSGGVHEQFF
d_call: -
j_call: TRBJ2-1
clone_size: -
v_call: TRBV11-2

cdr3_aa: CASSESLRNEQFF
d_call: -
j_call: TRBJ2-1
clone_size: few
v_call: TRBV6-1

cdr3_aa: CASGGWDQPQHF
d_call: -
j_call: TRBJ1-5
clone_size: -
v_call: TRBV6-5

cdr3_aa: CAWSGQRVSNKEGTQYF
d_call: -
j_call: TRBJ2-5
clone_size: few
v_call: TRBV30

cdr3_aa: CASSQTGTLTGQPLYEQYF
d_call: -
j_call: TRBJ2-7
clone_size: -
v_call: TRBV23-1

cdr3_aa: CASMEGGEQFF
d_call: -
j_call: TRBJ2-1
clone_size: -
v_call: TRBV19

cdr3_aa: CASSAEDRFRGDYGYTF
d_call: -
j_call: TRBJ1-2
clone_size: few
v_call: TRBV9